Only a few counts were recorded for the clone carrying this TCR beta chain. These data originate in a study of early T cells in non-severe SARS-CoV-2 infection. Unmatched junction bases numbered 9, after V lost 6 bases and J lost 4 bases. The CDR3 totals 16 residues. The germline V gene encodes CDR1 MNHNY and CDR2 SVGAGI (reference sequence). TCRdb called the 5' RACE reads again in MiXCR, with one record for every CDR3 protein. This sample has 60,000 to 65,000 distinct CDR3 sequences, with roughly a tenth found just once. V usage is TRBV6-6 and J usage is TRBJ2-2, with 9 bases aligning to TRBD2. The source material was whole blood. This clonotype was sampled from an adult who was a healthcare worker with PCR-confirmed SARS-CoV-2 infection or an uninfected control (not recorded which). In nucleotides, the CDR3 is TGTGCCAGCAGCCAGACCGGGACTAGCCTCACCGGGGAGCTGTTTTTT. As protein: CASSQTGTSLTGELFF.